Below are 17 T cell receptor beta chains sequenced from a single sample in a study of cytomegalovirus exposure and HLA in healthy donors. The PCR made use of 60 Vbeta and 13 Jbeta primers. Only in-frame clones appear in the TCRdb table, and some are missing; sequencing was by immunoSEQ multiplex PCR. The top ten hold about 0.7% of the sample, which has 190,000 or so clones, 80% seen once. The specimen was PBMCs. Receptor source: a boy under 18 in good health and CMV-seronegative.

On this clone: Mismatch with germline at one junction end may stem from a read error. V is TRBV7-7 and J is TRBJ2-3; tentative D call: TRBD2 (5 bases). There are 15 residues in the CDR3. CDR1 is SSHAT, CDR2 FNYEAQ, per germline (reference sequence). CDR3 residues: CASSAEGLYTDTQYF. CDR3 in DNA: TGTGCTAGCAGCGCCGAAGGACTTTACACAGATACGCAGTATTTT.

The CDR3 reads CAGGPGDLTDTQYF. In DNA form, the CDR3 reads TGTGCTGGCGGCCCGGGTGACTTAACAGATACGCAGTATTTT. The rearrangement uses TRBV10-3 and TRBJ2-3; no clear D gene. Germline V gene lookup returns CDR1 ENHRY and CDR2 SYGVKD. The CDR3 extends over 14 amino acids.

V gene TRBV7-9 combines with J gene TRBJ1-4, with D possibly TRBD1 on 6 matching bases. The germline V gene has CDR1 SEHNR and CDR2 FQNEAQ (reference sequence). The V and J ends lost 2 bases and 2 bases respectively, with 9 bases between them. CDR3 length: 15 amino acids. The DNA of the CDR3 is TGTGCCAGCAGCTTATTTCAGGGGACTAATGAAAAACTGTTTTTT. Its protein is CASSLFQGTNEKLFF.

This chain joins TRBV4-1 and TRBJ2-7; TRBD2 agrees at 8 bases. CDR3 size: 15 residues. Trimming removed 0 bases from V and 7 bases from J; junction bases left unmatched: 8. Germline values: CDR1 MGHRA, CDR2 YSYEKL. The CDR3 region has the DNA TGCGCCAGCAGCCAAGAAGCAGCGGGAGCTCGGGAGCAGTACTTC. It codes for CASSQEAAGAREQYF.

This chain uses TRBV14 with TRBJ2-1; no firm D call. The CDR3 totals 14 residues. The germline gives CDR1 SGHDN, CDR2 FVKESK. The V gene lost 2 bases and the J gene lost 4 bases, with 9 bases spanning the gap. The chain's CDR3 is CASSQSTLYNEQFF. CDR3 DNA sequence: TGTGCCAGCAGCCAATCGACTCTATACAATGAGCAGTTCTTC. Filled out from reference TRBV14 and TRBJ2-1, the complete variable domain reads EAGVTQFPSHSVIEKGQTVTLRCDPISGHDNLYWYRRVMGKEIKFLLHFVKESKQDESGMPNNRFLAERTGGTYSTLKVQPAELEDSGVYFCASSQSTLYNEQFFGPGTRLTVL.

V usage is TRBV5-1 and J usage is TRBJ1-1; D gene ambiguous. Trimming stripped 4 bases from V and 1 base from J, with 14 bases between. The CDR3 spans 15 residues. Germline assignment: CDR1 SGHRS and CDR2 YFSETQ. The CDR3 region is CASSRGAGSNTEAFF. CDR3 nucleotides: TGCGCCAGCAGCCGTGGCGCAGGATCGAACACTGAAGCTTTCTTT. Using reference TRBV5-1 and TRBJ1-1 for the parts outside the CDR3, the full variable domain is KAGVTQTPRYLIKTRGQQVTLSCSPISGHRSVSWYQQTPGQGLQFLFEYFSETQRNKGNFPGRFSGRQFSNSRSEMNVSTLELGDSALYLCASSRGAGSNTEAFFGQGTRLTVV.

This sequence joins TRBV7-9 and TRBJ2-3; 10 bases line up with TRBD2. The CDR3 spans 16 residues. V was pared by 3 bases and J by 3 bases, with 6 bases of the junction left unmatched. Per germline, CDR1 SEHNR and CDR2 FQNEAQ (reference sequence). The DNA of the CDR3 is TGTGCCAGCAGCTTTCTAGCGGGGGTTAGTACAGATACGCAGTATTTT. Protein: CASSFLAGVSTDTQYF.

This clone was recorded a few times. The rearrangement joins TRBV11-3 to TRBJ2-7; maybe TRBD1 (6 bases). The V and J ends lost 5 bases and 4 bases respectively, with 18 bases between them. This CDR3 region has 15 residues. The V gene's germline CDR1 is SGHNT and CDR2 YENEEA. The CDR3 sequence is CASSPKTGNPYEQYF. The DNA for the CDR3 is TGTGCCAGCAGCCCGAAGACAGGAAATCCTTACGAGCAGTACTTC.

The CDR3 loop reads CASSMDSGEQYF. CDR3 bases: TGTGCCAGCAGCATGGACAGCGGCGAGCAGTACTTC. The chain couples TRBV7-9 to TRBJ2-7; tentatively, D is TRBD1 (6 bases). V was clipped by 5 bases and J by 6 bases, with 11 bases between them. In germline, CDR1 is SEHNR, CDR2 FQNEAQ (reference sequence). This CDR3 has 12 amino acids.

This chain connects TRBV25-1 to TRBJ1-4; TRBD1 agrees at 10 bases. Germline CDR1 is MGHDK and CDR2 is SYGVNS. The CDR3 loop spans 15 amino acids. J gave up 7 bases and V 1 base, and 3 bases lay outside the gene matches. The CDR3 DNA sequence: TGTGCCAGCAGTGAATCCGGGACAGGGGTTGAAAAACTGTTTTTT. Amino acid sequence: CASSESGTGVEKLFF.

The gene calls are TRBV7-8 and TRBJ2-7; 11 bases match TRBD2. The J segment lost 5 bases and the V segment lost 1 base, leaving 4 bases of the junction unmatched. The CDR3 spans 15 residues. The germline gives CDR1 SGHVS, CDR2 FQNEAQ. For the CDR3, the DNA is TGTGCCAGCAGCTTAGAACTAGCGGGAGTTAACGAGCAGTACTTC. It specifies CASSLELAGVNEQYF.

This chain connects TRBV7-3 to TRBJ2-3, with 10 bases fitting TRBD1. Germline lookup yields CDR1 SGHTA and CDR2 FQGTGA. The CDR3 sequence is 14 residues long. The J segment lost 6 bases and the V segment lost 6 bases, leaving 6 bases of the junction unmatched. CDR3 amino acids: CASSSTGGVDTQYF. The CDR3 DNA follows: TGTGCCAGCAGTTCGACAGGGGGCGTCGATACGCAGTATTTT.

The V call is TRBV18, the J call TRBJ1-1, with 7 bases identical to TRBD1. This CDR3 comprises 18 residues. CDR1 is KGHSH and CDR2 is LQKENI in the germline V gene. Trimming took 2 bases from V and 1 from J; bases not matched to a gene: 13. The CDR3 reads CASSPAPRGNIGNTEAFF. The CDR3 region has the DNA TGTGCCAGCTCACCAGCCCCCAGGGGGAATATAGGGAACACTGAAGCTTTCTTT.

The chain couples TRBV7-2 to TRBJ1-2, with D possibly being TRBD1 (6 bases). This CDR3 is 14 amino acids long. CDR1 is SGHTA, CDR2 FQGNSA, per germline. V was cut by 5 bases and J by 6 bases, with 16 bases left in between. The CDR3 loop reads CASSPVGGRDGYTF. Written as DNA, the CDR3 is TGTGCCAGCAGCCCGGTGGGGGGGCGCGATGGCTACACCTTC.

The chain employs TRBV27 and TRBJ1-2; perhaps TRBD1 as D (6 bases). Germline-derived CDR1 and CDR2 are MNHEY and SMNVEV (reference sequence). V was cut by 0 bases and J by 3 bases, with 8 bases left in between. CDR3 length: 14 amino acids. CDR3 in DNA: TGTGCCAGCAGTTTATCGGGGACACACTATGGCTACACCTTC. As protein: CASSLSGTHYGYTF.

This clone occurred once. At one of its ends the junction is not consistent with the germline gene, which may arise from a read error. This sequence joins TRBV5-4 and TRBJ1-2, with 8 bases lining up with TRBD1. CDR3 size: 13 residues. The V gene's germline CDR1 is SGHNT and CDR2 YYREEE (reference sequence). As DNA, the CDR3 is TGTGCCAACAGCCTACCGGGACAGGCGGGCTACACCTTC. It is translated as CANSLPGQAGYTF.

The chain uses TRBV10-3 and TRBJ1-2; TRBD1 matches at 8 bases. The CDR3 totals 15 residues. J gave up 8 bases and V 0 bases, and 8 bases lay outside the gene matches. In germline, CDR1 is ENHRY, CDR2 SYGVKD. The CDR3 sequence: CAISESGRGQEGYTF. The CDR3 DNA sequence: TGTGCCATCAGTGAGTCAGGCAGGGGGCAGGAGGGCTACACCTTC.